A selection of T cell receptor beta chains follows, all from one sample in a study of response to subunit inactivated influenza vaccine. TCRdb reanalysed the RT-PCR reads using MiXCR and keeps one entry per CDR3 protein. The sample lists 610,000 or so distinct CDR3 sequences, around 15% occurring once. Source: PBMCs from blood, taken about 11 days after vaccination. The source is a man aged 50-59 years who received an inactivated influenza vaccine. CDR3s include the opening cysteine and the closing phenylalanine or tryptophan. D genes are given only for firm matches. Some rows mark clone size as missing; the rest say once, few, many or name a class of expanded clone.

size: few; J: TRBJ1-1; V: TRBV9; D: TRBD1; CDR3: CASSAGQGALNTEAFF; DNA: TGTGCCAGCAGCGCCGGTCAGGGGGCGCTGAACACTGAAGCTTTCTTT
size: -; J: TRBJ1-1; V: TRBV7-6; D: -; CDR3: CASSRWGRITEAFF; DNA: TGTGCCAGCAGCCGGTGGGGACGGATCACTGAAGCTTTCTTT
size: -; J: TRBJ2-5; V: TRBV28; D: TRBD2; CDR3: CASSSSGGMETQYF; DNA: TGTGCCAGCAGTTCTAGCGGAGGGATGGAGACCCAGTACTTC
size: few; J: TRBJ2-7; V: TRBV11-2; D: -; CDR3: CASHTTDGGVGRPYEQYF; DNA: TGTGCCAGCCACACGACGGACGGTGGGGTGGGTCGCCCTTACGAGCAGTACTTC
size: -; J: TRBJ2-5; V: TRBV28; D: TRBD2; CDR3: CASSQPGLEFGETQYF; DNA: TGTGCCAGCAGTCAGCCGGGACTAGAGTTCGGAGAGACCCAGTACTTC
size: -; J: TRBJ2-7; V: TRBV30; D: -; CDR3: CAWSDKGVYEQYF; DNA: TGTGCCTGGAGTGATAAGGGGGTCTACGAGCAGTACTTC
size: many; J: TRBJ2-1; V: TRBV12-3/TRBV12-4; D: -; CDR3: CASIRGGSSYNEQFF; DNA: TGTGCCAGCATAAGAGGGGGTAGCTCCTACAATGAGCAGTTCTTC
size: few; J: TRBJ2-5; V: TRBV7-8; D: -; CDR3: CASSLGRVAGETQYF; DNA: TGTGCCAGCAGCTTAGGCAGGGTAGCCGGAGAGACCCAGTACTTC
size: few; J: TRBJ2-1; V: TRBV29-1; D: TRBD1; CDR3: CSVATGIRYNEQFF; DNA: TGCAGCGTTGCGACAGGGATTCGCTACAATGAGCAGTTCTTC
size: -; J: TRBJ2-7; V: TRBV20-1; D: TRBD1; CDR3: CSARTGAEQYF; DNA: TGCAGTGCACGGACAGGGGCCGAGCAGTACTTC
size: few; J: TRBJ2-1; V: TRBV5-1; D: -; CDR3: CASSSVGVSYNEQFF; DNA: TGCGCCAGCAGCTCGGTTGGAGTTTCCTACAATGAGCAGTTCTTC
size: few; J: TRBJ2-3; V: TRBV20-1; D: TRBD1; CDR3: CSSPGTGGTDTQYF; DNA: TGCAGTTCTCCGGGTACAGGGGGAACAGATACGCAGTATTTT
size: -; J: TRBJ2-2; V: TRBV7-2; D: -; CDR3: CASSLVRESGELFF; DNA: TGTGCCAGCAGCTTAGTCCGAGAATCCGGGGAGCTGTTTTTT
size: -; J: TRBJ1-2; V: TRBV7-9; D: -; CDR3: CASSRDSGEGGYTF; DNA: TGTGCCAGCAGCCGAGATTCAGGGGAAGGAGGCTACACCTTC
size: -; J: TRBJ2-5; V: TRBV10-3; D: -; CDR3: CAISSGGPEGETQYF; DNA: TGTGCCATCAGTTCCGGAGGGCCAGAGGGGGAGACCCAGTACTTC
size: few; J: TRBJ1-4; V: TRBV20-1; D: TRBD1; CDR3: CSAHPEQGAHEKLFF; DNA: TGCAGTGCTCACCCCGAACAGGGGGCCCATGAAAAACTGTTTTTT
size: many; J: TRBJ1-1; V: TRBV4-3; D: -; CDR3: CASSQFPNTEAFF; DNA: TGCGCCAGCAGCCAATTCCCGAACACTGAAGCTTTCTTT
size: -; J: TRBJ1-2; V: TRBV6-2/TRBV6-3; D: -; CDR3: CASSYPQEGGYGYTF; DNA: TGTGCCAGCAGTTATCCGCAGGAGGGCGGCTATGGCTACACCTTC
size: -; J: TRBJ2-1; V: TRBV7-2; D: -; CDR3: CASSYAPTRSNEQFF; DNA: TGTGCCAGCAGCTATGCTCCCACCCGCTCCAATGAGCAGTTCTTC
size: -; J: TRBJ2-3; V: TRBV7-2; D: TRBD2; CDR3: CASSPSLAGGADTQYF; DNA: TGTGCCAGCAGCCCCTCACTAGCGGGGGGCGCAGATACGCAGTATTTT
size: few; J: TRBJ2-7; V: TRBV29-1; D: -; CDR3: CSVRGGSATQGYYEQYF; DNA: TGCAGCGTTCGCGGTGGCTCGGCGACCCAAGGTTACTACGAGCAGTACTTC
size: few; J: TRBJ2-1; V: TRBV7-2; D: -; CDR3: CASSLVPDRQFF; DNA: TGTGCCAGCAGCTTAGTTCCGGACAGGCAGTTCTTC
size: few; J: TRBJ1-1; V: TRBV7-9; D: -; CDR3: CASSPVRGRTEAFF; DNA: TGTGCCAGCAGCCCCGTTCGGGGTAGGACTGAAGCTTTCTTT
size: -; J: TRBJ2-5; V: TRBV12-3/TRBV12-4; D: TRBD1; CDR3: CASSLGTGQTQYF; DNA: TGTGCCAGCAGCCTCGGGACAGGGCAGACCCAGTACTTC
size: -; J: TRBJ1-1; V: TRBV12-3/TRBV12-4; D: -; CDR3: CASSSTGITAFF; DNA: TGTGCCAGCAGCTCTACAGGGATTACGGCTTTCTTT
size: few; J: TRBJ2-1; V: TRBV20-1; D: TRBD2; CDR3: CSARASGGTYNEQFF; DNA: TGCAGTGCTAGGGCTAGCGGGGGAACCTACAATGAGCAGTTCTTC
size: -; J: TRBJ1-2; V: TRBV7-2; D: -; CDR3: CASSSPNRRYYGYTF; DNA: TGTGCCAGCAGCTCCCCGAACAGGCGATACTATGGCTACACCTTC
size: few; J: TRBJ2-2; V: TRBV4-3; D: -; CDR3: CASSQGNQARELFF; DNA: TGCGCCAGCAGCCAGGGGAACCAAGCCCGGGAGCTGTTTTTT
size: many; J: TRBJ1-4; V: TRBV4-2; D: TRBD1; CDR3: CASSQGDRENEKLFF; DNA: TGTGCCAGCAGCCAAGGGGACAGGGAGAATGAAAAACTGTTTTTT
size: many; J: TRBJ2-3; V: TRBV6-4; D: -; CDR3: CASSADSHTDTQYF; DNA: TGTGCCAGCAGTGCCGACTCTCACACAGATACGCAGTATTTT
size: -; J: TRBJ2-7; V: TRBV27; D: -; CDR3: CASRSRGGTYEQYF; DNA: TGTGCCAGCAGGTCCAGGGGGGGGACCTACGAGCAGTACTTC
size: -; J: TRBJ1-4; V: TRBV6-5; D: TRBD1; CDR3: CASSYLTGGREKLFF; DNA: TGTGCCAGCAGTTACTTAACAGGGGGCCGTGAAAAACTGTTTTTT
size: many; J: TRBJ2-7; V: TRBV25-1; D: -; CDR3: CASRRDGTYEQYF; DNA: TGTGCCAGCAGGCGGGACGGAACCTACGAGCAGTACTTC
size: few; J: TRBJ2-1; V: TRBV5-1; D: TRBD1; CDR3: CASSLSGTGGVDEQFF; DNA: TGCGCCAGCAGCTTATCCGGGACAGGGGGCGTCGATGAGCAGTTCTTC
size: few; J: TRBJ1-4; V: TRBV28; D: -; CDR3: CASSPKGLRSEKLFF; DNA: TGTGCCAGCAGTCCAAAAGGGTTGAGGTCCGAAAAACTGTTTTTT
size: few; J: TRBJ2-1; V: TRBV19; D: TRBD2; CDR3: CASSIRRGGRYNEQFF; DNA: TGTGCCAGTAGTATAAGGCGGGGGGGAAGATACAATGAGCAGTTCTTC
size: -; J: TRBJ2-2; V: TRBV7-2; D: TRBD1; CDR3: CASSTRTGLTGELFF; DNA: TGTGCCAGCAGCACCCGGACAGGGCTCACCGGGGAGCTGTTTTTT
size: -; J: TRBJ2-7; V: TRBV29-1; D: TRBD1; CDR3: CSVQGQGANEQYF; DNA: TGCAGCGTTCAAGGACAGGGGGCCAACGAGCAGTACTTC
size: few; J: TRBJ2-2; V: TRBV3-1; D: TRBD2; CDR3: CASRTAGVTGELFF; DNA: TGTGCCAGCAGGACAGCGGGAGTTACCGGGGAGCTGTTTTTT
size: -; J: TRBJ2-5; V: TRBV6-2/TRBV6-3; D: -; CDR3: CASNHPQETQYF; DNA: TGTGCCAGCAACCACCCCCAAGAGACCCAGTACTTC
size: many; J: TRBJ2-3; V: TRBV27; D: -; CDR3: CASSSAASRTATDTQYF; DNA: TGTGCCAGCAGTTCCGCAGCTAGCCGCACAGCCACAGATACGCAGTATTTT
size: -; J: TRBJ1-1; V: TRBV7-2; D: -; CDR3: CASSPPPTGNEAFF; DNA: TGTGCCAGCAGCCCCCCTCCGACAGGAAATGAAGCTTTCTTT
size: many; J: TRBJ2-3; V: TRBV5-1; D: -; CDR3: CASSPRHRDKNTQYF; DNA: TGCGCCAGCAGCCCACGACACCGGGACAAGAATACGCAGTATTTT
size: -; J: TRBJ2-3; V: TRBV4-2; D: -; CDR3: CASSQDASVGTDTQYF; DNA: TGTGCCAGCAGCCAAGATGCTAGCGTGGGCACAGATACGCAGTATTTT
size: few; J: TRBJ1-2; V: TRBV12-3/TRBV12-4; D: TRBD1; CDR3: CASSGRTGRNYGYTF; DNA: TGTGCCAGCAGTGGGAGGACAGGGCGGAACTATGGCTACACCTTC
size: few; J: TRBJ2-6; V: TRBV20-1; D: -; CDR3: CSARDIRSGANVLTF; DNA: TGCAGTGCTAGAGATATTCGCTCTGGGGCCAACGTCCTGACTTTC
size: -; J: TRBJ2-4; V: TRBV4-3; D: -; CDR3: CASSQDRGWNIQYF; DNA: TGCGCCAGCAGCCAAGACAGGGGTTGGAACATTCAGTACTTC
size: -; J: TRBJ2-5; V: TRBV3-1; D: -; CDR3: CASSHRGGQETQYF; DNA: TGTGCCAGCAGCCACAGGGGGGGACAAGAGACCCAGTACTTC
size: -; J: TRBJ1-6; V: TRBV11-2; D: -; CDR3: CASSLASGSSNSPLHF; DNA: TGTGCCAGCAGCTTAGCCTCCGGGTCCTCGAATTCACCCCTCCACTTT
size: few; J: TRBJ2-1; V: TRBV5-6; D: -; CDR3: CASSRYRQGGYNEQFF; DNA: TGTGCCAGCAGCCGGTATCGCCAGGGAGGATACAATGAGCAGTTCTTC
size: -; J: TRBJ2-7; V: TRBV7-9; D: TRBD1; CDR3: CASSDGPRDRGYEQYF; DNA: TGTGCCAGCAGCGATGGTCCCCGGGACAGGGGATACGAGCAGTACTTC
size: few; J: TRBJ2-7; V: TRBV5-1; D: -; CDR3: CASSLDPSETGYEQYF; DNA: TGCGCCAGCAGCTTGGACCCTTCTGAAACAGGGTACGAGCAGTACTTC
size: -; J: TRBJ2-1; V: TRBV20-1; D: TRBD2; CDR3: CSASVAGAHNEQFF; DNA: TGCAGTGCTAGTGTCGCGGGAGCCCACAATGAGCAGTTCTTC
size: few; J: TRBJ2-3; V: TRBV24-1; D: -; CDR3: CATSSGQSTDTQYF; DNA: TGTGCCACCAGTTCGGGTCAAAGCACAGATACGCAGTATTTT
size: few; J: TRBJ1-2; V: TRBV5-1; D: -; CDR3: CASSFAYDGYTF; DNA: TGCGCCAGCAGCTTCGCGTACGATGGCTACACCTTC
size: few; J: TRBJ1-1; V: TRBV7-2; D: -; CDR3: CASSLGPSNTEAFF; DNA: TGTGCCAGCAGCTTGGGACCTTCGAACACTGAAGCTTTCTTT
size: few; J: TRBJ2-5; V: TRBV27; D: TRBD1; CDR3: CASSLGQGSSSETQYF; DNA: TGTGCCAGCAGTCTAGGACAGGGGAGTTCGTCAGAGACCCAGTACTTC
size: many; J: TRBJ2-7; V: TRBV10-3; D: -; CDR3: CAIGTPNTNEQYF; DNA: TGTGCCATTGGGACCCCAAATACCAACGAGCAGTACTTC
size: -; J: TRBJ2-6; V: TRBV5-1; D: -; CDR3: CASSKRSSGANVLTF; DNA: TGCGCCAGCAGCAAGAGGAGCTCTGGGGCCAACGTCCTGACTTTC
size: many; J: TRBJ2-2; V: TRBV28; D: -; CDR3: CASSPRAYATGELFF; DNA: TGTGCCAGCAGTCCCCGAGCCTACGCCACCGGGGAGCTGTTTTTT